These 11 T cell receptor beta chains were sequenced from one sample in a study of identical twins (dated by TCRdb to 2016 to 2017). The library came from 5' RACE. Sequencing used an Illumina HiSeq 2000. TCRdb handled the public reads itself, with Q25 trimming in fastp and clone calling in MiXCR, and kept productive beta chains. Rows are unified per CDR3 protein, each entry keeping the most common DNA and genes. The table for this sample lists over 550,000 distinct CDR3 sequences; under 8.5% of them were counted only once. The ten biggest clones cover roughly 1.6% of the sample. The same data also went into a second study, on yellow fever vaccine responses in identical twins.

Sequencing was carried out using PBMCs. The receptors originated from a young woman in good health.

A few counts support this clonotype. The chain is built from TRBV19 and TRBJ2-1, with TRBD1 matching over 9 bases. This CDR3 is 13 amino acids long. J was trimmed by 8 bases and V by 5 bases; bases with no gene match: 4. Germline V gene sequence: CDR1 LNHDA, CDR2 SQIVND (reference sequence). The CDR3 DNA reads TGTGCCAGTAGTTTACGGACAGGGGATGAGCAGTTCTTC. It specifies CASSLRTGDEQFF.

J is TRBJ2-7 and V is TRBV20-1, with 13 bases identical to TRBD2. CDR1 DFQATT and CDR2 SNEGSKA come from the germline V gene (reference sequence). The V and J ends lost 1 base and 3 bases, in that order; junction bases with no gene match: 12. The CDR3 is 18 residues long. CDR3 region: CSARALRLAGGTYYEQYF. The CDR3 region has the DNA TGCAGTGCTAGAGCTCTGAGACTAGCGGGAGGAACCTACTACGAGCAGTACTTC.

This clonotype was seen many times. The genes are TRBV18 and TRBJ2-5; D uncertain. V was trimmed by 6 bases and J by 2 bases, leaving 10 bases between them. Germline assignment: CDR1 KGHSH and CDR2 LQKENI. This CDR3 has 13 amino acids. The CDR3 protein is CASSPLAQETQYF. The DNA for the CDR3 is TGTGCCAGCTCGCCTCTTGCACAAGAGACCCAGTACTTC.

The sample holds many counts of this clonotype. V gene TRBV12-3 or TRBV12-4 combines with J gene TRBJ2-3; possibly TRBD2 for D (6 bases). With 3 bases removed from V and 6 bases from J, the gap between germline ends came to 10 bases. The CDR3 sequence is 13 residues long. The CDR3 spells CASSFSSVDTQYF. DNA of the CDR3: TGTGCCAGCAGTTTTTCTAGCGTGGATACGCAGTATTTT.

The chain has TRBV7-8 and TRBJ2-5, with 9 positions matching TRBD2. Germline V lookup: CDR1 SGHVS, CDR2 FQNEAQ. The V and J ends lost 5 bases and 3 bases, in that order; junction bases with no gene match: 7. This CDR3 comprises 15 residues. CDR3 loop: CASSPRLAVKETQYF. The CDR3 region has the DNA TGTGCCAGCAGCCCTAGACTAGCGGTAAAAGAGACCCAGTACTTC.

The rearrangement joins TRBV3-1 to TRBJ2-3; the D gene is possibly TRBD2 (5 bases). The V gene's germline CDR1 is LGHDT and CDR2 YNNKEL (reference sequence). The CDR3 spans 14 residues. Trimming removed 2 bases at V and 2 bases at J, with 8 bases between. As DNA, the CDR3 is TGTGCCAGCAGCCAACGAGGGTCCACAGATACGCAGTATTTT. This sequence encodes CASSQRGSTDTQYF.

V and J are TRBV20-1 and TRBJ1-1; the D is unclear. CDR3 length: 13 residues. Per germline, CDR1 DFQATT and CDR2 SNEGSKA (reference sequence). Trimming took off 3 bases at V and 1 base at J, with 9 bases between the two ends. This chain's CDR3 is CSARSPPNTEAFF. CDR3 DNA sequence: TGCAGTGCTAGGTCTCCACCGAACACTGAAGCTTTCTTT.

The chain employs TRBV12-3 or TRBV12-4 and TRBJ1-1; tentative D call: TRBD1 (5 bases). The CDR3 has 14 amino acids. The V and J ends lost 7 bases and 2 bases respectively, with 14 bases between them. This CDR3 is CASTIQGFNTEAFF. CDR3 bases: TGTGCCAGCACCATCCAGGGCTTCAACACTGAAGCTTTCTTT.

V is TRBV20-1 and J is TRBJ2-2, with D possibly being TRBD1 (6 bases). Germline CDR1 reads DFQATT; CDR2 reads SNEGSKA (reference sequence). With 1 base removed from V and 5 bases from J, the gap between germline ends came to 8 bases. The CDR3 is 13 amino acids. CDR3 region: CSARVQGTGELFF. The CDR3 coding sequence is TGCAGTGCTAGAGTACAGGGTACCGGGGAGCTGTTTTTT.

There are many counts of this clonotype. The J gene is TRBJ2-5, the V gene TRBV28; D is unclear. Germline V lookup: CDR1 MDHEN, CDR2 SYDVKM. Between the trimmed V and J ends, which lost 5 bases and 5 bases, there was a span of 9 bases. The CDR3 runs to 12 residues. CDR3 bases: TGTGCCAGCAGTCCACTATTGGAGACCCAGTACTTC. It yields the protein CASSPLLETQYF. The complete variable domain, with remaining parts taken from reference TRBV28 and TRBJ2-5, reads DVKVTQSSRYLVKRTGEKVFLECVQDMDHENMFWYRQDPGLGLRLIYFSYDVKMKEKGDIPEGYSVSREKKERFSLILESASTNQTSMYLCASSPLLETQYFGPGTRLLVL.

This clonotype was picked up a small number of times. This chain uses TRBV20-1 with TRBJ1-2, with D tentatively TRBD1 (6 bases). Germline CDR1 and CDR2: DFQATT and SNEGSKA (reference sequence). The V gene lost 0 bases and the J gene lost 4 bases, with 15 bases spanning the gap. There are 15 residues in the CDR3. CDR3 protein: CSARDPLQGTYGYTF. CDR3 nucleotide sequence: TGCAGTGCTAGAGACCCCCTCCAGGGGACCTATGGCTACACCTTC.